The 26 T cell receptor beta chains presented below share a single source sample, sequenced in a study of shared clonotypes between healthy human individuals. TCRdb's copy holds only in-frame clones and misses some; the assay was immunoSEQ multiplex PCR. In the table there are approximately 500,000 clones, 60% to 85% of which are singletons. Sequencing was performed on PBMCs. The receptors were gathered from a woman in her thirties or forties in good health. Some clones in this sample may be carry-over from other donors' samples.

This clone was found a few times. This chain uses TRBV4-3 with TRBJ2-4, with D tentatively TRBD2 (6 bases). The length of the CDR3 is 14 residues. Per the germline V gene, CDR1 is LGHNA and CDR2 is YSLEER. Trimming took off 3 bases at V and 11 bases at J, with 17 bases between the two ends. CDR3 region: CASSQVPGAIVQYF. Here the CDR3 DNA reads TGCGCCAGCAGCCAGGTACCGGGAGCTATCGTTCAGTACTTC.

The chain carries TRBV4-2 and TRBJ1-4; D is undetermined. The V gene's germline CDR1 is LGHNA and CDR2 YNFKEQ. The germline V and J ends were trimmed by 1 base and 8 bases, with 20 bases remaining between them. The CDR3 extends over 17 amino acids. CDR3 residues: CASSQVGRLGGGEKLFF. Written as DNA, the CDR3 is TGTGCCAGCAGCCAAGTGGGGAGGTTGGGCGGTGGGGAAAAACTGTTTTTT.

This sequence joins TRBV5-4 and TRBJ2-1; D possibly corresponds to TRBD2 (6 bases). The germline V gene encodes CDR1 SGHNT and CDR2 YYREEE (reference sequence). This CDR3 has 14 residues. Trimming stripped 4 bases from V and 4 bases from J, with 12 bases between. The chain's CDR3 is CASSLGGRYNEQFF. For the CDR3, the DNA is TGTGCCAGCAGCCTTGGAGGGCGTTACAATGAGCAGTTCTTC.

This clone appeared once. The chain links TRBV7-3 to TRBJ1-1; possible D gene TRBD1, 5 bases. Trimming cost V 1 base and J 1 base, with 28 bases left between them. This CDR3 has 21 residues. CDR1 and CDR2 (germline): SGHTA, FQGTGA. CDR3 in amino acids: CASSLSGFMGVPPLQNTEAFF. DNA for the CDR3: TGTGCCAGCAGCTTAAGTGGATTTATGGGGGTCCCACCCTTACAGAACACTGAAGCTTTCTTT. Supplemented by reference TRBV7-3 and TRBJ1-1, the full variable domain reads GAGVSQTPSNKVTEKGKYVELRCDPISGHTALYWYRQSLGQGPEFLIYFQGTGAADDSGLPNDRFFAVRPEGSVSTLKIQRTERGDSAVYLCASSLSGFMGVPPLQNTEAFFGQGTRLTVV.

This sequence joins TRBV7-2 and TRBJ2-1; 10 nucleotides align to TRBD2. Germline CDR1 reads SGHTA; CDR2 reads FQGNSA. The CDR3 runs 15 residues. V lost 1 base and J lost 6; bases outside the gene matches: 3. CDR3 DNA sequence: TGTGCCAGCAGCTTAGGGGTAGCGGGGGGCAATGAGCAGTTCTTC. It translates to CASSLGVAGGNEQFF.

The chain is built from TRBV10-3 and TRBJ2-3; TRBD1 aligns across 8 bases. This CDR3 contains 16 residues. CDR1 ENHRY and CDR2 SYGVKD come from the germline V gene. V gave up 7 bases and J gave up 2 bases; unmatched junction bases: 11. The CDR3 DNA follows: TGTGCCATCACCATTGACAGGGGAGGTGCCACAGATACGCAGTATTTT. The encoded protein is CAITIDRGGATDTQYF.

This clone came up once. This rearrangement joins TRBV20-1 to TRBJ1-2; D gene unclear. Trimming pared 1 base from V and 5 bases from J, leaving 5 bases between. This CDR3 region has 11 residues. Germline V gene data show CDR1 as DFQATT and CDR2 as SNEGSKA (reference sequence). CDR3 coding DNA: TGCAGTGCTAGAGTGGGGTATGGCTACACCTTC. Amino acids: CSARVGYGYTF.

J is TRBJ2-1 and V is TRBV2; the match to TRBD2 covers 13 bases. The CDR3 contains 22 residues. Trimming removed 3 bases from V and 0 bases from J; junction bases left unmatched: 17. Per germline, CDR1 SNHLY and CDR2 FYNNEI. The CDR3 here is CASSDSRGTSGRDPSSYNEQFF. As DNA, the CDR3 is TGTGCCAGCAGTGATTCCAGGGGAACTAGCGGGAGGGACCCCAGCTCCTACAATGAGCAGTTCTTC.

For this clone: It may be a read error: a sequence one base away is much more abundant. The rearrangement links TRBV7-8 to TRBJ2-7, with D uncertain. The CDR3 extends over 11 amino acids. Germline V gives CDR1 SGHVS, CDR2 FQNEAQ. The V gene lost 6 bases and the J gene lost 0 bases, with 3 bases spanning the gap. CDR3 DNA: TGTGCCAGCAGTTTCTCCTACGAGCAGTACTTC. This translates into CASSFSYEQYF.

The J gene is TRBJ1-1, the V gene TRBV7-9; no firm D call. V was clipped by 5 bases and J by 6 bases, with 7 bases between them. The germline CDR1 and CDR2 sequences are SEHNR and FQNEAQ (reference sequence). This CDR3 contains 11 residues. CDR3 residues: CASSPGAEAFF. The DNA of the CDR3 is TGTGCCAGCAGCCCCGGGGCTGAAGCTTTCTTT. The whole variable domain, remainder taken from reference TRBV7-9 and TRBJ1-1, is DTGVSQNPRHKITKRGQNVTFRCDPISEHNRLYWYRQTLGQGPEFLTYFQNEAQLEKSRLLSDRFSAERPKGSFSTLEIQRTEQGDSAMYLCASSPGAEAFFGQGTRLTVV.

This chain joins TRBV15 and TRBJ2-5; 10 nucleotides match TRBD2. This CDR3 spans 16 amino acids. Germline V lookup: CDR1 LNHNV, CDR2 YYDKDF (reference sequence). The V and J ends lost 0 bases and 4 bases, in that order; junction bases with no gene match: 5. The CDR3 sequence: CATSRDPLAGGETQYF. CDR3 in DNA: TGTGCCACCAGCAGAGACCCCTTAGCGGGAGGAGAGACCCAGTACTTC.

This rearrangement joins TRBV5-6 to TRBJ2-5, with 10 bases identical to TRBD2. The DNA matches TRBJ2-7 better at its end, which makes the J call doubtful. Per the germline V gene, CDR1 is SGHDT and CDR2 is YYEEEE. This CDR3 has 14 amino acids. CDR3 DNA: TGTGCCAGCAGCCCAGCGGGAGGGGTCTACGAGCAGTACTTC. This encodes CASSPAGGVYEQYF.

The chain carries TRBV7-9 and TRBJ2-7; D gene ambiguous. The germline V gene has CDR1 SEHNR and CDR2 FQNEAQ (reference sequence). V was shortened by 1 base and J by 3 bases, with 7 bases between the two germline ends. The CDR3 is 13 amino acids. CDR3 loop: CASSLVSFYEQYF. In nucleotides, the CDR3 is TGTGCCAGCAGCTTAGTCAGCTTCTACGAGCAGTACTTC.

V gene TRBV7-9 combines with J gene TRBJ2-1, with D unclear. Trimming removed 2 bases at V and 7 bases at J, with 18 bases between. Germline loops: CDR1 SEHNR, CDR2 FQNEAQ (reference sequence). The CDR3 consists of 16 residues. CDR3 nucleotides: TGTGCCAGCAGCTTAACGACCCTGGGCATTGCTAATGAGCAGTTCTTC. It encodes CASSLTTLGIANEQFF.

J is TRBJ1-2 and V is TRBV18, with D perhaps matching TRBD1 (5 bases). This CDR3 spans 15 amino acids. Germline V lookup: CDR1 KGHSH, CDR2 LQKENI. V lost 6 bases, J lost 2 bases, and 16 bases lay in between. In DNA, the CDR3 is TGTGCCAGCTCGCCTACAACCGGGGACAACTATGGCTACACCTTC. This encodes CASSPTTGDNYGYTF.

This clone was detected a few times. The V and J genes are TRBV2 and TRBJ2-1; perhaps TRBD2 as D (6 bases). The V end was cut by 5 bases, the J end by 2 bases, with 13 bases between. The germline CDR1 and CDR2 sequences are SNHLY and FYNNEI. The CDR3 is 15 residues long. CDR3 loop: CASSLGGYPYNEQFF. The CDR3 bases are TGTGCCAGCAGTCTAGGAGGGTACCCCTACAATGAGCAGTTCTTC. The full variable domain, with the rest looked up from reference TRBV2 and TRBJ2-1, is EPEVTQTPSHQVTQMGQEVILRCVPISNHLYFYWYRQILGQKVEFLVSFYNNEISEKSEIFDDQFSVERPDGSNFTLKIRSTKLEDSAMYFCASSLGGYPYNEQFFGPGTRLTVL.

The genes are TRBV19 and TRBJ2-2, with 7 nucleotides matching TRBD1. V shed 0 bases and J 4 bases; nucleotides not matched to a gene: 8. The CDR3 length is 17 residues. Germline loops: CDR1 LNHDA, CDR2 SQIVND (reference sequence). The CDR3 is CASSIDLGGAVTGELFF. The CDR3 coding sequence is TGTGCCAGTAGTATAGATCTAGGGGGCGCGGTCACCGGGGAGCTGTTTTTT. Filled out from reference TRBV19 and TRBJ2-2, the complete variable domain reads DGGITQSPKYLFRKEGQNVTLSCEQNLNHDAMYWYRQDPGQGLRLIYYSQIVNDFQKGDIAEGYSVSREKKESFPLTVTSAQKNPTAFYLCASSIDLGGAVTGELFFGEGSRLTVL.

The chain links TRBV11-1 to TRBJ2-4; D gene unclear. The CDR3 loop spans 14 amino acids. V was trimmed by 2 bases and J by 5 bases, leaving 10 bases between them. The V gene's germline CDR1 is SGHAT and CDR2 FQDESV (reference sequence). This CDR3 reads CASSLSGRENIQYF. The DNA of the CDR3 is TGTGCCAGCAGCTTATCCGGCCGAGAAAACATTCAGTACTTC.

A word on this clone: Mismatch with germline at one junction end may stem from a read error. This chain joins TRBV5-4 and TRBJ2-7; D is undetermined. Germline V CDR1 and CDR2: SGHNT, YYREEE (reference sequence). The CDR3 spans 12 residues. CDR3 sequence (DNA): TGTGCCAGCAGCGCTGAGGCCTACAAGCAGTACTTC. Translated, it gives CASSAEAYKQYF.

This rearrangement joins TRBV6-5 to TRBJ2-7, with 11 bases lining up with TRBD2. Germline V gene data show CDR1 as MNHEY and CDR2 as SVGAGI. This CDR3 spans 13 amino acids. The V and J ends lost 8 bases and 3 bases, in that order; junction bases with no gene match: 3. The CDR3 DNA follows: TGTGCCAGCGGCCTAGCGGGAGGCTACGAGCAGTACTTC. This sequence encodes CASGLAGGYEQYF.

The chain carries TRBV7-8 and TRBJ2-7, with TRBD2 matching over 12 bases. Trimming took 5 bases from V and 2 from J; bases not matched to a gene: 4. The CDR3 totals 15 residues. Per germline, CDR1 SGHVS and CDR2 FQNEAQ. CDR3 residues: CASSVTSGGAYEQYF. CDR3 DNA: TGTGCCAGCAGCGTGACTAGCGGGGGTGCCTACGAGCAGTACTTC.

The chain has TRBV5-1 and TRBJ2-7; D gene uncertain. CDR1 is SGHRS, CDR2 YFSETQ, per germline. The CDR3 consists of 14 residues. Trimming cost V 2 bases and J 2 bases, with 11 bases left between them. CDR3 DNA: TGCGCCAGCAGCTTTGGCAGCCCTGCCTACGAGCAGTACTTC. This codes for CASSFGSPAYEQYF. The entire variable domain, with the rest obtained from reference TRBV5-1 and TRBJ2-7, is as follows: KAGVTQTPRYLIKTRGQQVTLSCSPISGHRSVSWYQQTPGQGLQFLFEYFSETQRNKGNFPGRFSGRQFSNSRSEMNVSTLELGDSALYLCASSFGSPAYEQYFGPGTRLTVT.

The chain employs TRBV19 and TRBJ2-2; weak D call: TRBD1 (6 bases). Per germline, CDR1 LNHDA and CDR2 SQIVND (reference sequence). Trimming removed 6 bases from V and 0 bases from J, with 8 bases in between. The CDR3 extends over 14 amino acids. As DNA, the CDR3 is TGTGCCAGTAGAAGACAGGCGAACACCGGGGAGCTGTTTTTT. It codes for CASRRQANTGELFF.

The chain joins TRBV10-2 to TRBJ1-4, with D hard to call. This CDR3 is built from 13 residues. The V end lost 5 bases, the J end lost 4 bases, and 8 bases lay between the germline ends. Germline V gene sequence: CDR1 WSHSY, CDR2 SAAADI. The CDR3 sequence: CASSPGVNEKLFF. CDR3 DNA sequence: TGCGCCAGCAGTCCAGGAGTTAATGAAAAACTGTTTTTT.

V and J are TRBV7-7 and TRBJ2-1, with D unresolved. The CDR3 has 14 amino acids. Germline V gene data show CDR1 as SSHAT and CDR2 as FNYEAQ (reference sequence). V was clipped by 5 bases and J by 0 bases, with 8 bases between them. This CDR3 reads CASSPSSSYNEQFF. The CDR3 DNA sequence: TGTGCCAGCAGCCCGTCTAGCTCCTACAATGAGCAGTTCTTC.

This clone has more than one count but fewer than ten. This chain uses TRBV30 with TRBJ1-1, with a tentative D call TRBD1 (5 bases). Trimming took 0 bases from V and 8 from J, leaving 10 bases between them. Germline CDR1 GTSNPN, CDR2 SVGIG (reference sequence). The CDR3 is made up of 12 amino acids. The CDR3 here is CAWSVYRSEAFF. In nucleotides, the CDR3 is TGTGCCTGGAGTGTGTACAGGTCAGAAGCTTTCTTT.